A single count supports the clone carrying this T cell receptor beta chain. Its antigen is undetermined. Single viable CD3+CD4+CD8-CD45RO+ cells were sorted as the memory CD4+ T cells. The assay was immunoSEQ multiplex PCR, and TCRdb's table has in-frame clones only and misses some. The sample yields about 56,000 clones, 82% seen once. These data originate in a study of memory CD4+ T cells and cytomegalovirus serostatus. Study findings and constraints: Suggested: most of the CMV-linked TCR signature lies in CD4+ memory cells.

Germline V gene data show CDR1 as MDHEN and CDR2 as SYDVKM. This CDR3 has 15 residues. The V end lost 4 bases, the J end lost 5 bases, and 15 bases lay between the germline ends. The receptor comes from an adult in good health and CMV-seronegative. This sequence joins TRBV28 and TRBJ1-5; maybe TRBD1 (5 bases). Sequenced sample: memory CD4+ T cells from blood. CDR3 DNA: TGTGCCAGCAGTTCCCCAGGGATTAAAGATCAGCCCCAGCATTTT. It translates to CASSSPGIKDQPQHF.